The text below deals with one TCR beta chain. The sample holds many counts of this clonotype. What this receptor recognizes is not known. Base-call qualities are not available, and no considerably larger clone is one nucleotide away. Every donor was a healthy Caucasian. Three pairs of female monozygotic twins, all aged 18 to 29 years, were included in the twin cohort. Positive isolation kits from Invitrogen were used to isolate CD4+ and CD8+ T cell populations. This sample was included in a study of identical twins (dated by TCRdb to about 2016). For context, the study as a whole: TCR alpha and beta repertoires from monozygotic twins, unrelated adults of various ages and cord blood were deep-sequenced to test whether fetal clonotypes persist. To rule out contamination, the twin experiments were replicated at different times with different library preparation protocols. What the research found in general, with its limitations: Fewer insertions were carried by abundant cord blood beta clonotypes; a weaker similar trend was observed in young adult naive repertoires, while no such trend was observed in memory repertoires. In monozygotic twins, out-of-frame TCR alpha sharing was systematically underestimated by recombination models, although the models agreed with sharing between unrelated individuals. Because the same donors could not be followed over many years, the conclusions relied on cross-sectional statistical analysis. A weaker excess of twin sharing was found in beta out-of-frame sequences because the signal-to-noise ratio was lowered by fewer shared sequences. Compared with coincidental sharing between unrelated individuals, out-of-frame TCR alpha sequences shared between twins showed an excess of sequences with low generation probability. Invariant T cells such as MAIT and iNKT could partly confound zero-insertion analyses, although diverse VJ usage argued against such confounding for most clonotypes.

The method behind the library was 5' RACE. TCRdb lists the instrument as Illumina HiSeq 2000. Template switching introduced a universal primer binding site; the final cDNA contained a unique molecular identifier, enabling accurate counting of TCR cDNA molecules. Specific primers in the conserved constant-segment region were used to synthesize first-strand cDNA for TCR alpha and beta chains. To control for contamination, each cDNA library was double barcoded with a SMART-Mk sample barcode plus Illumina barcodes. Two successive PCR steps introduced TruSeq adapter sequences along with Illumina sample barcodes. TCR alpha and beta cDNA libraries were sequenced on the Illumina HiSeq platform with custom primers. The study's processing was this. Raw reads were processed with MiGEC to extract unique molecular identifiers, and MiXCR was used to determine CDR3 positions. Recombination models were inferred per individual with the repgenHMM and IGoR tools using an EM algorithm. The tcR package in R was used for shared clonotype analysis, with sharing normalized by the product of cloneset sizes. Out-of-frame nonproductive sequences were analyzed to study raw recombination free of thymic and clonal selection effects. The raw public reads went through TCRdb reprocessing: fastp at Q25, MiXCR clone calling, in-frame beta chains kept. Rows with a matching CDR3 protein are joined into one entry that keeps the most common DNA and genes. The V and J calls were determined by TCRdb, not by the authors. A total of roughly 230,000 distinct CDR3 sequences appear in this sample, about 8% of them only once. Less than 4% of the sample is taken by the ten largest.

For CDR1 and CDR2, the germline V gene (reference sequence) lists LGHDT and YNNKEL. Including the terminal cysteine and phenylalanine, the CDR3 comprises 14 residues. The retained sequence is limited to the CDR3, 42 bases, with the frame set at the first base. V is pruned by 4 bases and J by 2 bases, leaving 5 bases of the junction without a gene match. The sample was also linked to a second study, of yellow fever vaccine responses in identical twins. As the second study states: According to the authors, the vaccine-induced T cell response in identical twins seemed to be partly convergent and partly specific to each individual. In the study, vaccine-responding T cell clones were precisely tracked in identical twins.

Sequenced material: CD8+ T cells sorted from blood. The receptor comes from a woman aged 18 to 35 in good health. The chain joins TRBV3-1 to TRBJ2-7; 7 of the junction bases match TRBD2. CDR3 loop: CASSLGLETYEQYF. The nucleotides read TGTGCCAGCAGCCTAGGACTAGAGACCTACGAGCAGTACTTC.